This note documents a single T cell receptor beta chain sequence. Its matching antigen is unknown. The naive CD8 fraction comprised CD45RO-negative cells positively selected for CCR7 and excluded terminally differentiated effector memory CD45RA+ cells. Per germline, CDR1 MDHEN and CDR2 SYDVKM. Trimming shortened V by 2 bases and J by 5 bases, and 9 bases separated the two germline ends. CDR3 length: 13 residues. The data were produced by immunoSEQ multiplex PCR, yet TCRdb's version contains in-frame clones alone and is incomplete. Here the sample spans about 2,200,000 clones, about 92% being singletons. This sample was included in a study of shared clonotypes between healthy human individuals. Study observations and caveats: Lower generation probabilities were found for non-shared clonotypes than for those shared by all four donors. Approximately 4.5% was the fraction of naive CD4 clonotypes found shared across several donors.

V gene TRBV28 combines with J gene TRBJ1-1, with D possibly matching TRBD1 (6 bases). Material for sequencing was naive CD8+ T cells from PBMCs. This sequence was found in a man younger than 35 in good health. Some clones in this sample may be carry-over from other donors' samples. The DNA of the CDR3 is TGTGCCAGCAGTTTAGACAGGAGAACTGAAGCTTTCTTT. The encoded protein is CASSLDRRTEAFF.